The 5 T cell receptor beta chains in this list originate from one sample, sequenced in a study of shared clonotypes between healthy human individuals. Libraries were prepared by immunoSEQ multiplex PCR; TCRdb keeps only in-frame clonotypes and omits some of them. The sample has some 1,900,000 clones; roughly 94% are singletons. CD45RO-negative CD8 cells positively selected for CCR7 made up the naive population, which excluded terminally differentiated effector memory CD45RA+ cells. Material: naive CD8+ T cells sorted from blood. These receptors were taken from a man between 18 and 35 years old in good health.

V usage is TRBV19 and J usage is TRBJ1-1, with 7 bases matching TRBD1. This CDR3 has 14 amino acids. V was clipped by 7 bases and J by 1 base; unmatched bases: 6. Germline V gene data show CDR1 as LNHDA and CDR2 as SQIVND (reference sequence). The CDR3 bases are TGTGCCAGTACCCTAGACAGGGAGAACACTGAAGCTTTCTTT. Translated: CASTLDRENTEAFF.

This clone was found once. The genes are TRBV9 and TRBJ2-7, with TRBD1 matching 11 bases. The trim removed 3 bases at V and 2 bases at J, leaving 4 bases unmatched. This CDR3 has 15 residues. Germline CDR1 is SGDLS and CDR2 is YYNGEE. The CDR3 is CASSGSGQGAYEQYF. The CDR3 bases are TGTGCCAGCAGCGGATCGGGACAGGGGGCCTACGAGCAGTACTTC.

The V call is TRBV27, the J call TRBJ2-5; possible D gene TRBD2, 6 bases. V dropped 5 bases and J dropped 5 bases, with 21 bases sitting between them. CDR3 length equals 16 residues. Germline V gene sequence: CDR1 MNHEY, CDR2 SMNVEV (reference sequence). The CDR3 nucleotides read TGTGCCAGCAGTGCCTGGAGGGTCCTCCCCGGTGAGACCCAGTACTTC. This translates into CASSAWRVLPGETQYF.

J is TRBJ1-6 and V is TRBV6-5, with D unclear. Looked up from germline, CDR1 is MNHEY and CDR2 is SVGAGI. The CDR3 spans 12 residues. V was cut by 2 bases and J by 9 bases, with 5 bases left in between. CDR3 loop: CASSYNGSPLHF. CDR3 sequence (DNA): TGTGCCAGCAGTTACAATGGTTCACCCCTCCACTTT.

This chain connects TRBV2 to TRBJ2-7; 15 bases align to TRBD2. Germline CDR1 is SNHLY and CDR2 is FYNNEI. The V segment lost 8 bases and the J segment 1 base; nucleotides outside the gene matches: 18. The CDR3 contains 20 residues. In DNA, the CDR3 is TGTGCCAGCCTAAGAGGTGGGACTAGCGGGAGGAAATCTGATTCCTACGAGCAGTACTTC. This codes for CASLRGGTSGRKSDSYEQYF. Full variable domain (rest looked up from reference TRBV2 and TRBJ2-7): EPEVTQTPSHQVTQMGQEVILRCVPISNHLYFYWYRQILGQKVEFLVSFYNNEISEKSEIFDDQFSVERPDGSNFTLKIRSTKLEDSAMYFCASLRGGTSGRKSDSYEQYFGPGTRLTVT.